Listed here are 14 T cell receptor beta chains from one sample, sequenced in a study of blood T cell repertoires in COVID-19. Sequencing used immunoSEQ multiplex PCR; TCRdb keeps in-frame clones, though not all of them. This sample has roughly 250,000 clones, with 87% found just once. What was sequenced was peripheral blood. These receptors were taken from a man in his 60s who had recovered from COVID-19.

The chain has TRBV3-1 (or the pseudogene TRBV3-2) and TRBJ1-2; a weak D match, TRBD1 (6 bases). This CDR3 spans 17 amino acids. Germline V gene sequence: CDR1 LGHDT, CDR2 YNNKEL (reference sequence). V lost 4 bases, J lost 0 bases, and 18 bases lay in between. The CDR3 coding sequence is TGTGCCAGCAGCCGGAACCTCCGGGACAAAACTAACTATGGCTACACCTTC. Its translation: CASSRNLRDKTNYGYTF.

The genes are TRBV25-1 and TRBJ1-2; 7 nucleotides line up with TRBD1. Germline V gives CDR1 MGHDK, CDR2 SYGVNS. The CDR3 sequence is 17 residues long. J was trimmed by 0 bases and V by 0 bases; bases with no gene match: 7. The DNA for the CDR3 is TGTGCCAGCAGTGAATACGAGGGGGCGCTTACTAACTATGGCTACACCTTC. It encodes CASSEYEGALTNYGYTF.

The chain couples TRBV9 to TRBJ1-5; D gene ambiguous. The V gene lost 4 bases and the J gene lost 9 bases, with 11 bases spanning the gap. The CDR3 is 12 residues long. Germline V gives CDR1 SGDLS, CDR2 YYNGEE. CDR3 protein: CASSPGIGPQHF. Here the CDR3 DNA reads TGTGCCAGCAGCCCCGGTATCGGGCCCCAGCATTTT.

This chain links TRBV5-1 with TRBJ1-1, with a tentative D call TRBD1 (6 bases). Trimming took 3 bases from V and 4 from J, leaving 19 bases between them. The germline V gene has CDR1 SGHRS and CDR2 YFSETQ. CDR3 length: 16 residues. For the CDR3, the DNA is TGCGCCAGCAGCTGGGGTGGGGGCGGGTTGGGCACTGAAGCTTTCTTT. It specifies CASSWGGGGLGTEAFF.

V usage is TRBV24-1 and J usage is TRBJ2-3; D remains unclear. Trimming removed 1 base at V and 4 bases at J, with 8 bases between. The CDR3 runs 14 residues. The germline V gene has CDR1 KGHDR and CDR2 SFDVKD. CDR3 sequence reads: CATSDFRVADTQYF. CDR3 bases: TGTGCCACCAGTGATTTCCGGGTTGCAGATACGCAGTATTTT.

V gene TRBV4-1 combines with J gene TRBJ1-5; tentative D call: TRBD1 (5 bases). This CDR3 spans 14 amino acids. Trimming removed 1 base at V and 7 bases at J, with 11 bases between. The germline gives CDR1 MGHRA, CDR2 YSYEKL. The CDR3 region is CASSQAGFDQPQHF. CDR3 DNA sequence: TGCGCCAGCAGCCAAGCAGGGTTCGACCAGCCCCAGCATTTT.

The rearrangement uses TRBV5-5 and TRBJ1-2; D remains ambiguous. Trimming removed 0 bases from V and 4 bases from J, with 13 bases in between. The germline gives CDR1 SGHKS, CDR2 YYEKEE (reference sequence). This CDR3 is 15 amino acids long. Here the CDR3 DNA reads TGTGCCAGCAGCTTGGAATTGCTAGAATTCTATGGCTACACCTTC. Amino acids: CASSLELLEFYGYTF. Supplemented by reference TRBV5-5 and TRBJ1-2, the full variable domain reads DAGVTQSPTHLIKTRGQQVTLRCSPISGHKSVSWYQQVLGQGPQFIFQYYEKEERGRGNFPDRFSARQFPNYSSELNVNALLLGDSALYLCASSLELLEFYGYTFGSGTRLTVV.

V gene TRBV28 combines with J gene TRBJ1-5, with D maybe TRBD1 (6 bases). CDR1 is MDHEN, CDR2 SYDVKM, per germline. The CDR3 consists of 17 residues. V lost 3 bases and J lost 1, with 16 bases in between. CDR3 sequence: CASSFETRTASNQPQHF. CDR3 DNA sequence: TGTGCCAGCAGTTTTGAAACCCGGACAGCGAGCAATCAGCCCCAGCATTTT.

The chain couples TRBV4-2 to TRBJ2-7; 11 bases map to TRBD2. CDR1 and CDR2 (germline): LGHNA, YNFKEQ. This CDR3 is 18 amino acids long. With V trimmed by 1 base and J by 4 bases, 12 bases remained unmatched. CDR3 in DNA: TGTGCCAGCAGCCAAGGCCTGGGTAGCGGGGGGGCCGTGTACGAGCAGTACTTC. It yields the protein CASSQGLGSGGAVYEQYF.

In its sample, this clone was seen once. The chain joins TRBV5-1 to TRBJ2-5, with 7 bases lining up with TRBD1. CDR3 size: 14 residues. V shed 0 bases, J shed 2 bases, and the junction held 1 base outside the gene matches. Per the germline V gene, CDR1 is SGHRS and CDR2 is YFSETQ. CDR3 DNA sequence: TGCGCCAGCAGCTTGGACAGGGGACAAGAGACCCAGTACTTC. Protein product: CASSLDRGQETQYF.

The chain combines TRBV29-1 with TRBJ1-2, with D possibly TRBD1 on 5 matching bases. The germline V and J ends were trimmed by 4 bases and 4 bases, with 10 bases remaining between them. This CDR3 has 12 amino acids. Germline lookup yields CDR1 SQVTM and CDR2 ANQGSEA. The CDR3 here is CSVGVGAYGYTF. In DNA form, the CDR3 reads TGCAGCGTTGGGGTAGGGGCCTATGGCTACACCTTC. Combining the CDR3 with reference TRBV29-1 and TRBJ1-2 gives the whole variable domain SAVISQKPSRDICQRGTSLTIQCQVDSQVTMMFWYRQQPGQSLTLIATANQGSEATYESGFVIDKFPISRPNLTFSTLTVSNMSPEDSSIYLCSVGVGAYGYTFGSGTRLTVV.

This chain connects TRBV7-9 to TRBJ2-1; D perhaps matches TRBD2 (6 bases). Trimming left V 1 base short and J 3 bases short, with 13 bases between. Germline-derived CDR1 and CDR2 are SEHNR and FQNEAQ (reference sequence). The CDR3 loop spans 16 amino acids. This CDR3 reads CASSLVGGIYYNEQFF. The CDR3 DNA sequence: TGTGCCAGCAGCTTAGTGGGAGGCATCTACTACAATGAGCAGTTCTTC.

This rearrangement joins TRBV2 to TRBJ1-1; TRBD1 matches at 8 bases. The V gene end was trimmed by 6 bases and the J gene end by 1 base; junction bases not matched to a gene: 4. Looked up from germline, CDR1 is SNHLY and CDR2 is FYNNEI. This CDR3 comprises 14 residues. CDR3 region: CASSRQGPNTEAFF. The CDR3 bases are TGTGCCAGCAGCCGACAGGGGCCGAACACTGAAGCTTTCTTT.

The chain links TRBV9 to TRBJ2-3; TRBD2 agrees at 9 bases. The germline V gene encodes CDR1 SGDLS and CDR2 YYNGEE. After removal of 4 bases from V and 4 bases from J, the junction contained 10 bases not matched to a gene. CDR3 size: 16 residues. CDR3 loop: CASSPRGTSSADTQYF. As DNA, the CDR3 is TGTGCCAGCAGCCCCCGTGGGACTAGCAGCGCAGATACGCAGTATTTT.